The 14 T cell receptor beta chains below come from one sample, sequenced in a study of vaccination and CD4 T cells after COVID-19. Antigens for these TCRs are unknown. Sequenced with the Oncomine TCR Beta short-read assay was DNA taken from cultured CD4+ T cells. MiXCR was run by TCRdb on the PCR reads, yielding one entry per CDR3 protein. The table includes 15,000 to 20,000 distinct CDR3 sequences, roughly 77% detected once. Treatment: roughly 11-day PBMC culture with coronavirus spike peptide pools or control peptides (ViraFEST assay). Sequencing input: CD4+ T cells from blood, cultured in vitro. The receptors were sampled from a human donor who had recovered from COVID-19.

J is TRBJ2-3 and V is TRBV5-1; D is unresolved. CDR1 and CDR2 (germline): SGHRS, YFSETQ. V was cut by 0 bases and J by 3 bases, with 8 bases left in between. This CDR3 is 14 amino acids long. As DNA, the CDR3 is TGCGCCAGCAGCTTGGAACAGCGAACAGATACGCAGTATTTT. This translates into CASSLEQRTDTQYF.

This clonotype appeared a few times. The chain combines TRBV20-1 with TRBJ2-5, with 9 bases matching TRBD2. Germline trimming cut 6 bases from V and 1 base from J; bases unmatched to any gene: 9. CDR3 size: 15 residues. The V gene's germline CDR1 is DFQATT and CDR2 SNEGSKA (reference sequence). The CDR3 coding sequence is TGCAGTGCCAGAAAGCGGGGGGCCGTCCAAGAGACCCAGTACTTC. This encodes CSARKRGAVQETQYF.

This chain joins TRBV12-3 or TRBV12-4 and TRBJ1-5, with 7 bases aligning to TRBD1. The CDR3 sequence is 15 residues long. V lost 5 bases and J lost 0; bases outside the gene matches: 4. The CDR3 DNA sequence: TGTGCCAGCAGTCGGGACAGTTATAGCAATCAGCCCCAGCATTTT. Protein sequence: CASSRDSYSNQPQHF.

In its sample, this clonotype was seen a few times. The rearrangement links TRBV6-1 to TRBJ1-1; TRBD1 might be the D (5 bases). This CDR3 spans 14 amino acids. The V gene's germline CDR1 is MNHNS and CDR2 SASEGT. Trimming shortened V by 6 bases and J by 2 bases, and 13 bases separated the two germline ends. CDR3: CASSSQGPNTEAFF. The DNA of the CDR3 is TGTGCCAGCAGCTCTCAGGGCCCCAACACTGAAGCTTTCTTT.

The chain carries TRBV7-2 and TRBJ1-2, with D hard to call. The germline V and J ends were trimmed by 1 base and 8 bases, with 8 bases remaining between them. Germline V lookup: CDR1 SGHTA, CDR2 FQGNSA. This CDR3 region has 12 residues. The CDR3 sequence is CASSLGPGGYTF. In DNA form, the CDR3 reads TGTGCCAGCAGCTTAGGACCGGGGGGCTACACCTTC.

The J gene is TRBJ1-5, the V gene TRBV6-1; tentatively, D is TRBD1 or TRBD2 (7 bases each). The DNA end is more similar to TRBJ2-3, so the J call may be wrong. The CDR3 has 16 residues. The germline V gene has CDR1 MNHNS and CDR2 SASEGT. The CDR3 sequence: CASGRGGAEGGQPQYF. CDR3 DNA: TGTGCCAGCGGTCGGGGAGGGGCCGAAGGGGGACAGCCCCAGTATTTT.

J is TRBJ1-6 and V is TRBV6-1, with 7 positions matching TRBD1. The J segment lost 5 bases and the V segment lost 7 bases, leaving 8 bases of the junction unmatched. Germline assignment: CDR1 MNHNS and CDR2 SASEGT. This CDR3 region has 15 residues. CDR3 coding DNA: TGTGCCAGCAACCAACCACAGGGGAATAATTCACCCCTCCACTTT. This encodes CASNQPQGNNSPLHF.

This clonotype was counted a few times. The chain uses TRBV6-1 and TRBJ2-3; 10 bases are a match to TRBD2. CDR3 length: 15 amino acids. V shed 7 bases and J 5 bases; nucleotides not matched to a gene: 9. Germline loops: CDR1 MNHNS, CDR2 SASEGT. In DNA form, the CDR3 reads TGTGCCAGCACTTCGAGCGGGGGGGCCTTAGATACGCAGTATTTT. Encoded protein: CASTSSGGALDTQYF.

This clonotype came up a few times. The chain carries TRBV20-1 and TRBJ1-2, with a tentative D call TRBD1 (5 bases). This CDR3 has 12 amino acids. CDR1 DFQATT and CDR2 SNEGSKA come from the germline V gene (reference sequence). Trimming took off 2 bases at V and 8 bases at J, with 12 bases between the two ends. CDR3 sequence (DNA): TGCAGTGCTAGACCGGGACTTAGCGGCTACACCTTC. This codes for CSARPGLSGYTF.

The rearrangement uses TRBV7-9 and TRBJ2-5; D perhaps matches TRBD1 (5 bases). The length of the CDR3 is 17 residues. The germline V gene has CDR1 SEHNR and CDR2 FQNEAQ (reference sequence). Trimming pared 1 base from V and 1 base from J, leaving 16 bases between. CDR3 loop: CASSLVGRQTLQETQYF. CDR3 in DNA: TGTGCCAGCAGCTTAGTTGGACGACAGACCCTCCAAGAGACCCAGTACTTC.

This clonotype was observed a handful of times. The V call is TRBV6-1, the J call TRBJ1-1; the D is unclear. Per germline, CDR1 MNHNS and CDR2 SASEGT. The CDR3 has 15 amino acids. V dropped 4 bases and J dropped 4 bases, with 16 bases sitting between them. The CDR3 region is CASSAAFGMATEAFF. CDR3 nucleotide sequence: TGTGCCAGCAGTGCGGCATTTGGTATGGCCACTGAAGCTTTCTTT.

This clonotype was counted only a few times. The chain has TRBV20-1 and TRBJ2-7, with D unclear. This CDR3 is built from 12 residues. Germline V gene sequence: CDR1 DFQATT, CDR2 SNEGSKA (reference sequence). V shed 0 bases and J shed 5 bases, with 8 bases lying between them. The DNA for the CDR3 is TGCAGTGCTAGAGATAGGGTCCACGAGCAGTACTTC. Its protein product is CSARDRVHEQYF.

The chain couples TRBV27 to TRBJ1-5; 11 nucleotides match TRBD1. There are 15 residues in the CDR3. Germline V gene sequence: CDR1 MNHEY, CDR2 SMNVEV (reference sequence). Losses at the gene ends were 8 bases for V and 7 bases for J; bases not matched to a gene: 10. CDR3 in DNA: TGTGCCAGCCGAGCGGACAGGGGGCCGAGCCAGCCCCAGCATTTT. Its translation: CASRADRGPSQPQHF.

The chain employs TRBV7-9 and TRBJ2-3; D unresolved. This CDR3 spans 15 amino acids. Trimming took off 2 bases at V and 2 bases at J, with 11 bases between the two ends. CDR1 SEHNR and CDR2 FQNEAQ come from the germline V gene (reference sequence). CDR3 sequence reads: CASSLSLGNTDTQYF. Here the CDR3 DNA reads TGTGCCAGCAGCTTATCACTGGGGAACACAGATACGCAGTATTTT.